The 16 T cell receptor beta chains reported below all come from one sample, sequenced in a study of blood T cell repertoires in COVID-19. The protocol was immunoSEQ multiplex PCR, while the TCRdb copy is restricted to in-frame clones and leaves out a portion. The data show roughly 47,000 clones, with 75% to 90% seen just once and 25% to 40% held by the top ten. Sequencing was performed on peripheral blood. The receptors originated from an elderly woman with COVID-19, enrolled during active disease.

CDR3 loop: CASSPYPGGGTEAFF. As DNA, the CDR3 is TGTGCCAGCAGCCCTTACCCGGGGGGAGGAACTGAAGCTTTCTTT. The chain recombines TRBV28 with TRBJ1-1, with a possible D match to TRBD1 (5 bases). CDR1 and CDR2 from the germline V gene are MDHEN and SYDVKM. This CDR3 is built from 15 residues. Trimming cost V 6 bases and J 5 bases, with 19 bases left between them.

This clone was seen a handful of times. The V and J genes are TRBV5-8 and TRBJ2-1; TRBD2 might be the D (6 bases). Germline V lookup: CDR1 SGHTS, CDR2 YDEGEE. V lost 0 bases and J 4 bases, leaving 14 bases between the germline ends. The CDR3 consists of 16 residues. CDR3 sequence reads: CASSLDSGRGYNEQFF. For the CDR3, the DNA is TGTGCCAGCAGCTTGGATAGCGGTAGAGGATACAATGAGCAGTTCTTC.

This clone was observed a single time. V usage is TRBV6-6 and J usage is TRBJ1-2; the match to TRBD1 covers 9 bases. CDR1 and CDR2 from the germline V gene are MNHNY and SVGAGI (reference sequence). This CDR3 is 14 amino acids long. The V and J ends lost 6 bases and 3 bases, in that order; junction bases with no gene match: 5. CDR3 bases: TGTGCCAGCAGCCAACGGACAGGGGACTATGGCTACACCTTC. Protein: CASSQRTGDYGYTF.

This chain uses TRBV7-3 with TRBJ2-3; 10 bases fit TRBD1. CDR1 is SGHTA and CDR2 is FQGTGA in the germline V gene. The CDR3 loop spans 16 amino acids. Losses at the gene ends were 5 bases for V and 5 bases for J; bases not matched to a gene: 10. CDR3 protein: CASSQAGTGDIDTQYF. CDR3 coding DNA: TGTGCCAGCAGCCAAGCCGGGACAGGGGACATAGATACGCAGTATTTT.

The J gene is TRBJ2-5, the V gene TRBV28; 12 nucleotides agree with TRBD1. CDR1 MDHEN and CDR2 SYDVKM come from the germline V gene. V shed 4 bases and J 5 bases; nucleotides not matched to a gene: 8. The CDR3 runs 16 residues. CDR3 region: CASSSPGQGARETQYF. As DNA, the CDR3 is TGTGCCAGCAGTTCGCCGGGACAGGGGGCCCGTGAGACCCAGTACTTC. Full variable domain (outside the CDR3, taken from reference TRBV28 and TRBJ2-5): DVKVTQSSRYLVKRTGEKVFLECVQDMDHENMFWYRQDPGLGLRLIYFSYDVKMKEKGDIPEGYSVSREKKERFSLILESASTNQTSMYLCASSSPGQGARETQYFGPGTRLLVL.

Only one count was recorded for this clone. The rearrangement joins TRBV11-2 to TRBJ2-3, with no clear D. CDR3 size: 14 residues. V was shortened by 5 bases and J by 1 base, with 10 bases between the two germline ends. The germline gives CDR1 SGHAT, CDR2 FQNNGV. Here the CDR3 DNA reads TGTGCCAGCAGCCCTTTTCGCGGCACAGATACGCAGTATTTT. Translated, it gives CASSPFRGTDTQYF.

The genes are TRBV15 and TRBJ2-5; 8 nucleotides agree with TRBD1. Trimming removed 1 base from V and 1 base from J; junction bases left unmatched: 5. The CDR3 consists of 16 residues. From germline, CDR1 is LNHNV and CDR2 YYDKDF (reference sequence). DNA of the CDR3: TGTGCCACCAGCAGAGTGGGCAGGGGGCGCCAAGAGACCCAGTACTTC. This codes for CATSRVGRGRQETQYF.

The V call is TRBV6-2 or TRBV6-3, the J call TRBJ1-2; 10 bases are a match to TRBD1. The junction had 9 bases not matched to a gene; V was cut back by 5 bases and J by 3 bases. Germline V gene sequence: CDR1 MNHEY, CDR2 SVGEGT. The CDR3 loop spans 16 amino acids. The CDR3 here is CASSPRGQGFDYGYTF. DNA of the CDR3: TGTGCCAGCAGTCCGCGGGGACAGGGGTTTGACTATGGCTACACCTTC.

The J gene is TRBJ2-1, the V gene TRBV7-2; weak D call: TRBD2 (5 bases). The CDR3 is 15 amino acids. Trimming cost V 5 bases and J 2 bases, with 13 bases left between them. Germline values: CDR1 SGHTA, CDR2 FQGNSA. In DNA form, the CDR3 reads TGTGCCAGCAGCCCGTCGAGCGGACCCTACAATGAGCAGTTCTTC. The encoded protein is CASSPSSGPYNEQFF.

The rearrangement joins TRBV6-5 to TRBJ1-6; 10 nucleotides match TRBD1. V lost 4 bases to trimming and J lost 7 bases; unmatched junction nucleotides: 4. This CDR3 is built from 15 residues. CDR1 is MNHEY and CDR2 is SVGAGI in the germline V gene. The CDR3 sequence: CASSSRDRGNSPLHF. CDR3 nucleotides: TGTGCCAGCAGTTCGCGGGACAGGGGAAATTCACCCCTCCACTTT.

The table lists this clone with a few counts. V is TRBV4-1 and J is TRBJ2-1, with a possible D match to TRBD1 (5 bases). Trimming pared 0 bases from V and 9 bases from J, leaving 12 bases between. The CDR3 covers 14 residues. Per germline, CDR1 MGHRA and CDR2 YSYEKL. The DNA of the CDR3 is TGCGCCAGCAGCCAAGATCCGGCAGGGCCTGAGCAGTTCTTC. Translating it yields CASSQDPAGPEQFF.

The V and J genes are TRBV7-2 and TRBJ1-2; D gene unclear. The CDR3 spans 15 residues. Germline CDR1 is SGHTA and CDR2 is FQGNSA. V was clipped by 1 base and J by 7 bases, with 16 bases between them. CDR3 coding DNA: TGTGCCAGCAGCTTAGGATTTCAACAAATGCTTGGCTACACCTTC. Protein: CASSLGFQQMLGYTF.

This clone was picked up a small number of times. The CDR3 coding sequence is TGTGCCACGGCCGACAGGGGCACTGAAGCTTTCTTT. Its protein product is CATADRGTEAFF. V usage is TRBV15 and J usage is TRBJ1-1; 8 bases align to TRBD1. Germline loops: CDR1 LNHNV, CDR2 YYDKDF (reference sequence). CDR3 length equals 12 residues. V shed 9 bases and J 4 bases; nucleotides not matched to a gene: 4.

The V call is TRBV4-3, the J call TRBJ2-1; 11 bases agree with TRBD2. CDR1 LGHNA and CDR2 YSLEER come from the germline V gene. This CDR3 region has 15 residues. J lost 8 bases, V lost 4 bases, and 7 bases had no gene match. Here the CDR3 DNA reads TGCGCCAGCAGCCTCAGACTAGCGGGGCAGGATGAGCAGTTCTTC. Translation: CASSLRLAGQDEQFF.

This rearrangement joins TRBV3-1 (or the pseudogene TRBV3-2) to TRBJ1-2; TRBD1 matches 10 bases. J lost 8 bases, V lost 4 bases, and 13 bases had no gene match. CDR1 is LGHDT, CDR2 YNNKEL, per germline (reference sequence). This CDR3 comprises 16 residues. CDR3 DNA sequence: TGTGCCAGCAGCCCGCGGGACAGGGGCCCCAGGGAGGGCTACACCTTC. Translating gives CASSPRDRGPREGYTF.

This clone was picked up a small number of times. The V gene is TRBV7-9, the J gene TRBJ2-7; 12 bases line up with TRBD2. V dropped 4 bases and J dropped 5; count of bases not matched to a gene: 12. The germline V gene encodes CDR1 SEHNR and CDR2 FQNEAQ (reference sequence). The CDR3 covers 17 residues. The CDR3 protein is CASSSPGTSGYANEQYF. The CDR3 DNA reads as TGTGCCAGCAGCTCCCCCGGGACTAGCGGGTACGCTAACGAGCAGTACTTC.